A selection of T cell receptor beta chains follows, all from one sample in a study of T cells in Graves' hyperthyroidism and ophthalmopathy. TCRdb re-analysed the multiplex PCR reads in MiXCR, keeping a single row per CDR3 protein. Here the sample spans approximately 400,000 distinct CDR3 sequences, roughly 14% being singletons. Sequencing was done on a sample of blood. The receptors originated from a woman in her fifties or sixties with Graves' hyperthyroidism. The CDR3 runs from the conserved cysteine through the conserved F or W. D genes are given only for firm matches. Size is stated for part of the rows, as once, few or many counts, or as a class when the clone is expanded.

TRBJ2-5	.	14	TRBV9	.	CASSVDGGSETQYF	TGTGCCAGCAGCGTAGATGGGGGGTCAGAGACCCAGTACTTC
TRBJ2-7	many	12	TRBV6-2/TRBV6-3	.	CASARVNYEQYF	TGTGCCAGCGCTAGGGTGAACTACGAGCAGTACTTC
TRBJ1-4	many	13	TRBV5-1	.	CASSFGESEKLFF	TGCGCCAGCAGCTTTGGGGAGAGCGAAAAACTGTTTTTT
TRBJ1-1	few	13	TRBV2	.	CAGSLQGNTEAFF	TGTGCCGGCAGCTTACAGGGAAACACTGAAGCTTTCTTT
TRBJ1-3	few	15	TRBV18	.	CASSPDRPSGNTIYF	TGTGCCAGCTCACCGGACAGACCCTCTGGAAACACCATATATTTT
TRBJ1-2	few	14	TRBV6-1	.	CASRLSQGTYGYTF	TGTGCCAGCAGGCTGTCGCAGGGGACCTATGGCTACACCTTC
TRBJ2-1	few	16	TRBV7-2	TRBD2	CASSLNAGGRYNEQFF	TGTGCCAGCAGCTTAAACGCGGGAGGAAGGTACAATGAGCAGTTCTTC
TRBJ1-5	many	15	TRBV27	TRBD1	CASRVGGAGGQPQHF	TGTGCCAGCAGGGTGGGGGGGGCAGGGGGTCAGCCCCAGCATTTT
TRBJ2-4	once	19	TRBV9	TRBD2	CASSESGTSGIFAKNIQYF	TGTGCCAGCAGCGAATCCGGGACTAGCGGGATTTTTGCCAAAAACATTCAGTACTTC
TRBJ1-2	few	15	TRBV2	TRBD1	CASSETSGTGKGYTF	TGTGCCAGCAGTGAAACCTCCGGGACAGGAAAAGGCTACACCTTC
TRBJ2-1	few	16	TRBV18	.	CASSLLVRGLVDEQFF	TGTGCCAGCTCACTACTAGTCAGGGGTCTAGTCGATGAGCAGTTCTTC
TRBJ2-3	many	16	TRBV12-3/TRBV12-4	TRBD2	CASSPGLAGNTDTQYF	TGTGCCAGCAGCCCGGGACTAGCGGGTAACACAGATACGCAGTATTTT
TRBJ2-7	many	14	TRBV6-1	.	CASSIRSPSYEQYF	TGTGCCAGCAGCATCCGGAGTCCTTCCTACGAGCAGTACTTC
TRBJ2-1	many	14	TRBV5-1	.	CASSIRSGDNEQFF	TGCGCCAGCAGCATTCGATCTGGGGACAATGAGCAGTTCTTC
TRBJ2-5	.	14	TRBV20-1	.	CSAIGFSRGETQYF	TGCAGTGCTATCGGGTTCTCCAGAGGGGAGACCCAGTACTTC
TRBJ1-3	.	14	TRBV5-6	.	CASSLAPSGNTIYF	TGTGCCAGCAGCTTGGCCCCCTCTGGAAACACCATATATTTT
TRBJ1-1	many	13	TRBV29-1	.	CSVEQGTNTEAFF	TGCAGCGTTGAACAGGGGACGAACACTGAAGCTTTCTTT
TRBJ2-1	many	15	TRBV7-8	TRBD1	CASSYGQGGYNEQFF	TGTGCCAGCAGCTACGGACAGGGAGGCTACAATGAGCAGTTCTTC
TRBJ2-5	.	15	TRBV6-2/TRBV6-3	TRBD2	CASSSIGAGDNNQYF	TGTGCCAGCAGTTCCATAGGAGCGGGAGATAACAATCAGTACTTC
TRBJ2-1	.	14	TRBV18	TRBD2	CASETSGTYNEQFF	TGTGCCAGCGAGACTAGCGGAACCTACAATGAGCAGTTCTTC
TRBJ2-3	many	15	TRBV6-1	.	CASSYYRDSTDTQYF	TGTGCCAGCAGTTACTACAGGGACAGCACAGATACGCAGTATTTT
TRBJ1-1	many	14	TRBV4-1	.	CASSPFTANTEAFF	TGCGCCAGCAGCCCCTTTACAGCGAACACTGAAGCTTTCTTT
TRBJ2-1	many	16	TRBV11-3	TRBD2	CASSPPPAGVRNEQFF	TGTGCCAGCAGCCCGCCTCCTGCGGGAGTTCGCAATGAGCAGTTCTTC
TRBJ2-1	many	16	TRBV13	TRBD2	CASSLTGLAGDGEQFF	TGTGCCAGCAGCTTAACCGGACTAGCGGGTGACGGCGAGCAGTTCTTC
TRBJ1-1	many	14	TRBV2	.	CASSTRGVNTEAFF	TGTGCCAGCAGTACCAGGGGAGTGAACACTGAAGCTTTCTTT
TRBJ2-3	many	15	TRBV7-9	TRBD2	CASSLIAGVKDTQYF	TGTGCCAGCAGCCTGATAGCGGGAGTGAAAGATACGCAGTATTTT
TRBJ2-7	.	14	TRBV5-5	.	CASSFYGNSYEQYF	TGTGCCAGCAGCTTCTACGGAAACTCCTACGAGCAGTACTTC
TRBJ1-2	many	13	TRBV6-1	.	CASSEGDRSGYTF	TGTGCCAGCAGTGAAGGAGACAGATCCGGCTACACCTTC
TRBJ2-7	many	13	TRBV12-3/TRBV12-4	.	CASRAGNRYEQYF	TGTGCCAGCAGGGCAGGGAACAGGTACGAGCAGTACTTC
TRBJ2-1	few	13	TRBV24-1	.	CATSDLDSPKQFF	TGTGCCACCAGTGATCTGGACAGTCCGAAGCAGTTCTTC
TRBJ2-5	few	15	TRBV20-1	TRBD2	CSARLAGGRKETQYF	TGCAGTGCTAGACTAGCGGGAGGGCGGAAAGAGACCCAGTACTTC
TRBJ1-6	many	15	TRBV10-3	.	CAIRGTPSYNSPLHF	TGTGCCATCAGGGGGACACCGTCCTATAATTCACCCCTCCACTTT
TRBJ2-3	many	15	TRBV24-1	TRBD2	CATSDLAASTDTQYF	TGTGCCACCAGTGACCTAGCGGCTAGCACAGATACGCAGTATTTT
TRBJ2-1	.	16	TRBV20-1	.	CSARARDASSYNEQFF	TGCAGTGCTAGAGCCAGGGACGCATCCTCCTACAATGAGCAGTTCTTC
TRBJ2-7	few	15	TRBV19	.	CASSIMGGGENEQYF	TGTGCCAGTAGTATAATGGGTGGTGGGGAAAACGAGCAGTACTTC
TRBJ2-1	.	16	TRBV10-2	TRBD2	CASRNGGGGAYNEQFF	TGCGCCAGCAGAAACGGGGGGGGGGGAGCCTACAATGAGCAGTTCTTC
TRBJ2-7	many	12	TRBV7-9	.	CASKDQVDEQYF	TGTGCCAGCAAGGACCAGGTGGACGAGCAGTACTTC
TRBJ2-3	many	15	TRBV20-1	TRBD1	CSARGDRAGTDTQYF	TGCAGTGCTAGAGGGGACAGGGCCGGGACAGATACGCAGTATTTT
TRBJ1-2	.	14	TRBV7-8	.	CASSSSLGGDGYTF	TGTGCCAGCAGCTCCAGCCTGGGGGGTGATGGCTACACCTTC
TRBJ1-2	many	15	TRBV6-6	TRBD1	CASSYLGTGAYGYTF	TGTGCCAGCAGTTACCTTGGGACAGGGGCCTATGGCTACACCTTC
TRBJ2-3	.	16	TRBV2	.	CASRKKGDTSTDTQYF	TGTGCCAGCAGGAAAAAGGGGGATACTAGCACAGATACGCAGTATTTT
TRBJ1-3	.	13	TRBV20-1	.	CSARVESGNTIYF	TGCAGTGCTAGAGTCGAATCTGGAAACACCATATATTTT
TRBJ2-7	.	20	TRBV7-3	.	CASSFYICSAPGVPQYEQYF	.
TRBJ1-2	many	13	TRBV30	TRBD1	CAWSPQGNYGYTF	TGTGCCTGGAGTCCACAGGGGAACTATGGCTACACCTTC
TRBJ2-7	many	15	TRBV9	.	CASSVWSSGRYEQYF	TGTGCCAGCAGCGTATGGTCCTCAGGGCGATACGAGCAGTACTTC
TRBJ1-1	many	14	TRBV7-9	.	CASSIQGGNTEAFF	TGTGCCAGCAGCATACAGGGAGGGAACACTGAAGCTTTCTTT
TRBJ2-5	few	17	TRBV5-1	.	CASSHRPQAGNQETQYF	TGCGCCAGCAGCCACCGCCCGCAAGCGGGTAACCAAGAGACCCAGTACTTC
TRBJ2-2	.	14	TRBV19	.	CASTPQGPTGELFF	TGTGCCAGTACCCCCCAGGGTCCCACCGGGGAGCTGTTTTTT
TRBJ1-1	many	15	TRBV11-2	.	CASSPHSGGQTEAFF	TGTGCCAGCAGCCCTCACTCGGGGGGGCAAACTGAAGCTTTCTTT
TRBJ2-2	few	16	TRBV5-4	.	CASSQGPTAYTGELFF	TGTGCCAGCAGCCAGGGACCGACAGCGTACACCGGGGAGCTGTTTTTT
TRBJ2-3	many	12	TRBV6-2/TRBV6-3	.	CASSSPVGTQYF	TGTGCCAGCAGCTCGCCGGTTGGGACGCAGTATTTT
TRBJ2-5	once	14	TRBV7-2	.	CASSSAGNRETQYF	TGTGCCAGCAGCTCCGCAGGGAATCGGGAGACCCAGTACTTC
TRBJ1-2	many	15	TRBV11-2	.	CASSSLRKGNYGYTF	TGTGCCAGCAGCTCCCTCAGGAAGGGGAACTATGGCTACACCTTC
TRBJ1-2	many	13	TRBV5-8	.	CASSLYSYYGYTF	TGTGCCAGCAGCTTGTACTCTTACTATGGCTACACCTTC
TRBJ2-3	many	17	TRBV11-2	.	CASSQTGGVPLTDTQYF	TGTGCCAGCAGTCAAACCGGCGGAGTTCCCCTCACAGATACGCAGTATTTT
TRBJ2-1	.	15	TRBV19	.	CASTVYIGGPNEQFF	TGTGCCAGTACCGTATATATCGGGGGCCCCAATGAGCAGTTCTTC
TRBJ1-1	many	16	TRBV19	.	CASSTWDGRWVTEAFF	TGTGCCAGTAGTACCTGGGACGGCCGGTGGGTCACTGAAGCTTTCTTT
TRBJ2-7	.	18	TRBV6-5	TRBD2	CASSYRLAGGIRSYGQYF	TGTGCCAGCAGTTACCGGCTAGCGGGAGGGATTCGCTCCTACGGGCAGTACTTC
TRBJ1-1	many	12	TRBV18	.	CASRTGNTEAFF	TGTGCCAGTCGTACAGGGAACACTGAAGCTTTCTTT
TRBJ2-5	.	16	TRBV10-3	TRBD2	CAISEAGLAGGETQYF	TGTGCCATCAGTGAGGCCGGACTAGCGGGTGGAGAGACCCAGTACTTC